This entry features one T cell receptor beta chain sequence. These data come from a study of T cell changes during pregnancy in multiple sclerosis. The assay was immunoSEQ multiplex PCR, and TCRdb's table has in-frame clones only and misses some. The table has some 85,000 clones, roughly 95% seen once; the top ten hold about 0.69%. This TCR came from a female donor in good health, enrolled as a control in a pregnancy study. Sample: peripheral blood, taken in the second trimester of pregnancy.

CDR3 protein: CASRGAASDGYTF. The CDR3 DNA reads TGTGCCAGTAGGGGGGCGGCTTCTGATGGCTACACCTTC. V usage is TRBV19 and J usage is TRBJ1-2; perhaps TRBD1 as D (6 bases). The germline V and J ends were trimmed by 6 bases and 6 bases, with 14 bases remaining between them. CDR3 length: 13 amino acids. Germline CDR1 and CDR2: LNHDA and SQIVND (reference sequence).